These T cell receptor beta chains were read from a single sample in a study of T-cell reconstitution after alpha-beta-depleted transplantation in children. From the PCR reads, TCRdb called clonotypes with MiXCR, one entry per CDR3 protein. Seen here are just over 950,000 distinct CDR3 sequences, 25% to 30% observed once, and the top ten hold roughly 31%. Sequences were derived from PBMCs, mostly from graft donor cells, sampled 360 days after TCRalphabeta/CD19-depleted stem cell transplant. The receptors were sampled from a boy in the first two years of life who had a stem cell transplant for SCID, so the T cells may come from the graft donor. CDR3s include the opening cysteine and the closing phenylalanine or tryptophan. A D gene is named only where the DNA matches it firmly. Only some rows state a clone size, as once, few, many or a class for expanded clones.

CDR3 DNA,CDR3 protein,D gene,V gene,J gene,clone size
TGTGCCAGCAGCCTCACCGGGGGGGCGGGCACAGATACGCAGTATTTT,CASSLTGGAGTDTQYF,TRBD2,TRBV5-1,TRBJ2-3,-
TGTGCCAGCAGCTGGGATTACAGGCAAGATACGCAGTATTTT,CASSWDYRQDTQYF,-,TRBV7-8,TRBJ2-3,few
TGTGCCAGCAGCCAAGCGGGGGCCGATGACGGGGACATTCAGTACTTC,CASSQAGADDGDIQYF,TRBD2,TRBV7-9,TRBJ2-4,few
TGTGCCACCAGCCGCTTAGGTGAAAAACTGTTTTTT,CATSRLGEKLFF,-,TRBV15,TRBJ1-4,few
TGCAGTGCTAGAGATTTTCGCGGGGGGGCCGAAGAGACCCAGTACTTC,CSARDFRGGAEETQYF,TRBD2,TRBV20-1,TRBJ2-5,-
TGTGCCAGCAGCGCGGGCCCTGTTGGTCAGCCCCAGCATTTT,CASSAGPVGQPQHF,-,TRBV12-3/TRBV12-4,TRBJ1-5,-
TGTGCCAGCAGCCCCCGACAGAGCACCGGGGAGCTGTTTTTT,CASSPRQSTGELFF,-,TRBV7-9,TRBJ2-2,many
TGTGCCAGCAGCCATCAGAGCAATGAGCAGTTCTTC,CASSHQSNEQFF,-,TRBV3-1,TRBJ2-1,few
TGTGCCAGCAAGGACCGGGACAGGGTATTGAGTACCGGGGAGCTGTTTTTT,CASKDRDRVLSTGELFF,TRBD1,TRBV2,TRBJ2-2,-
TGCGCCAGCAGCCCTGGACAGGGGGATGGAGCTTTCTTT,CASSPGQGDGAFF,TRBD1,TRBV5-1,TRBJ1-1,-
TGCGCCAGCAGTGAGTGGAGGGCTGGTGAAGGCGAGCAGTACTTC,CASSEWRAGEGEQYF,-,TRBV10-1,TRBJ2-7,few
TGTGCCAGCAGTTTAAGTCCGAGCGGAAGCACAGATACGCAGTATTTT,CASSLSPSGSTDTQYF,-,TRBV12-3/TRBV12-4,TRBJ2-3,-
TGTGCCAGCAGTTACCGAGGAAGGACTGGGGAAAAACTGTTTTTT,CASSYRGRTGEKLFF,-,TRBV6-5,TRBJ1-4,-
TGTGCCAGCAGTCCCATCGGACGGCTGGGCGCTACGCAGTATTTT,CASSPIGRLGATQYF,-,TRBV12-3/TRBV12-4,TRBJ2-3,many
TGTGCCACCAGCACTCGTACAGGGGCCCCGAGCACTGAAGCTTTCTTT,CATSTRTGAPSTEAFF,TRBD1,TRBV15,TRBJ1-1,-
TGTGCCAGCAGCAACCCGGGAAGGGTAGGCTTTGAAGCTTTCTTT,CASSNPGRVGFEAFF,-,TRBV28,TRBJ1-1,-
TGTGCCAGCAGCCTCCGCCGGGACAGGCCAGGTACCAAAAACATTCAGTACTTC,CASSLRRDRPGTKNIQYF,TRBD1,TRBV28,TRBJ2-4,-
TGCAGTGCTAGAGCCGCTATGGGGGAGACCCAGTACTTC,CSARAAMGETQYF,-,TRBV20-1,TRBJ2-5,-
TGCAGCGTTGGAGGAGGGATGAAAGATACGCAGTATTTT,CSVGGGMKDTQYF,-,TRBV29-1,TRBJ2-3,-
TGTGCCAGCAGCTTTGATAGGGGCGAGCAGTACTTC,CASSFDRGEQYF,-,TRBV7-2,TRBJ2-7,-
TGTGCCACCAGCAGAGATAGGAACACTGAAGCTTTCTTT,CATSRDRNTEAFF,-,TRBV15,TRBJ1-1,many
TGCGCCAGCATGCTGTCGGGGAAAACCGGGGAGCTGTTTTTT,CASMLSGKTGELFF,-,TRBV4-1,TRBJ2-2,-
TGCAGTGCTAGACCCAGAAGCGGGGGGAATTTGAGGAAGCAGTTCTTC,CSARPRSGGNLRKQFF,TRBD2,TRBV20-1,TRBJ2-1,few
TGTGCCAGCATCGATGGACTTCAGGAAGGGGCTAACTATGGCTACACCTTC,CASIDGLQEGANYGYTF,-,TRBV7-9,TRBJ1-2,-
TGTGCCAGCAGCTATTTGGGGAGAAACACAGATACGCAGTATTTT,CASSYLGRNTDTQYF,-,TRBV3-1,TRBJ2-3,-
TGCAGTGCTAGTATTCCAGGGGGCCAGCCCCAGCATTTT,CSASIPGGQPQHF,TRBD1,TRBV20-1,TRBJ1-5,-
TGTGCCAGCAGTTTGAGGAGGGGAGGAGAGACCCAGTACTTC,CASSLRRGGETQYF,-,TRBV12-3/TRBV12-4,TRBJ2-5,-
TGTGCCAGCATTGGACAGGGGAATGAGCAGTTCTTC,CASIGQGNEQFF,TRBD1,TRBV12-3/TRBV12-4,TRBJ2-1,-
TGCGCCAGCAGCTCGGGACAGGGGGCCCGATCCTACGAGCAGTACTTC,CASSSGQGARSYEQYF,TRBD1,TRBV5-1,TRBJ2-7,few
TGCAGCGTTGAGACAGGGGGAAGAAACACCATGTATTTT,CSVETGGRNTMYF,TRBD1,TRBV29-1,TRBJ1-3,-
TGTGCCAGCAGTGCCTTTGGAGAGGCAGACGGGGAAAAACTGTTTTTT,CASSAFGEADGEKLFF,-,TRBV2,TRBJ1-4,-
TGTGCCATCAGTGGCGGGGGGCCCGATACGCAGTATTTT,CAISGGGPDTQYF,TRBD2,TRBV10-3,TRBJ2-3,-